This T cell receptor beta chain appears in the sequencing data of a study of T cell repertoires in cytomegalovirus infection. Looking at the study overall: Based on public TCR beta signatures, there were indications of CMV infection and of a matching HLA type. General study points: Ex vivo responses were dominated by HLA-C-restricted CMV-specific TCR beta clonotypes. Totalled public TCR beta family frequency picked out people who carried CMV plus the relevant HLA.

TCRdb itself ran the reads through MiXCR, one entry per CDR3 protein. In the table there are roughly 230,000 distinct CDR3 sequences, around 15% of which are singletons. Germline V gene lookup returns CDR1 SGHVS and CDR2 FNYEAQ. The ends were cut back, 4 bases at V and 6 bases at J, with 22 bases in the middle. This CDR3 spans 16 amino acids. This clonotype appeared many times. No antigen is known for it. V gene TRBV7-6 combines with J gene TRBJ2-7, with D maybe TRBD2 (6 bases). The receptor was isolated from a human donor in good health (CMV status not recorded). Some clones in this sample may be carry-over from other donors' samples. Sequencing was carried out using CD8+ T cells from PBMCs. The CDR3 loop reads CASSSSAGTGLGEQYF. The CDR3 DNA reads TGTGCCAGCAGCTCATCTGCCGGGACTGGTCTAGGCGAGCAGTACTTC.